One sample yielded the 7 T cell receptor beta chains listed below, sequenced in a study of glioma-infiltrating T cells after dendritic cell vaccination. Libraries were prepared by immunoSEQ multiplex PCR; TCRdb keeps only in-frame clonotypes and omits some of them. This table has around 90,000 clones, around four fifths appearing once. Time point indicated: after dendritic cell vaccination, including at tumor progression/relapse. This specimen was blood, taken after dendritic cell vaccination. Receptor source: a human donor with glioblastoma.

V usage is TRBV7-8 and J usage is TRBJ2-4; the D gene is possibly TRBD1 (5 bases). This CDR3 contains 14 residues. Germline-derived CDR1 and CDR2 are SGHVS and FQNEAQ. V was cut by 1 base and J by 5 bases, with 9 bases left in between. The CDR3 sequence: CASSLVGRENIQYF. The CDR3 DNA is TGTGCCAGCAGCTTAGTCGGCAGGGAAAACATTCAGTACTTC. The full variable domain, with the rest looked up from reference TRBV7-8 and TRBJ2-4, is GAGVSQSPRYKVAKRGQDVALRCDPISGHVSLFWYQQALGQGPEFLTYFQNEAQLDKSGLPSDRFFAERPEGSVSTLKIQRTQQEDSAVYLCASSLVGRENIQYFGAGTRLSVL.

The rearrangement joins TRBV29-1 to TRBJ2-1, with D tentatively TRBD1 (5 bases). V lost 6 bases and J 4 bases, leaving 13 bases between the germline ends. The CDR3 is made up of 13 amino acids. The germline CDR1 and CDR2 sequences are SQVTM and ANQGSEA. CDR3 in DNA: TGCAGCGTGGGGCAAGGACCTTACAATGAGCAGTTCTTC. Its protein is CSVGQGPYNEQFF.

The V call is TRBV5-4, the J call TRBJ2-5; a weak D match, TRBD2 (6 bases). This CDR3 has 13 residues. The germline gives CDR1 SGHNT, CDR2 YYREEE (reference sequence). The germline V and J ends were trimmed by 4 bases and 1 base, with 8 bases remaining between them. CDR3 in DNA: TGTGCCAGCAGCCGGGGGAGCCAAGAGACCCAGTACTTC. The encoded protein is CASSRGSQETQYF.

The V gene is TRBV21-1, the J gene TRBJ1-2; the table assigns TRBD1, which was not confirmed against the DNA. TRBV21-1 is a known pseudogene. The CDR3 is made up of 14 amino acids. In nucleotides, the CDR3 is TGTGCCAGCAGGATTACAGGGGTCGGCTATGGCTACACCTTC. Its protein is CASRITGVGYGYTF.

V and J are TRBV7-2 and TRBJ2-1, with D hard to call. The CDR3 covers 12 residues. V lost 4 bases, J lost 7 bases, and 8 bases lay in between. CDR1 is SGHTA and CDR2 is FQGNSA in the germline V gene. This CDR3 is CASSSTLNEQFF. The CDR3 DNA sequence: TGTGCCAGCAGCTCTACTCTGAATGAGCAGTTCTTC.

In this sample, this clone turned up a few times. The chain uses TRBV11-2 and TRBJ1-5; tentatively, D is TRBD1 (6 bases). Trimming shortened V by 5 bases and J by 7 bases, and 15 bases separated the two germline ends. Germline loops: CDR1 SGHAT, CDR2 FQNNGV. The CDR3 spans 14 residues. CDR3 region: CASSENRVGQPQHF. The CDR3 DNA sequence: TGTGCCAGCAGCGAGAACAGGGTGGGCCAGCCCCAGCATTTT.

This chain uses TRBV13 with TRBJ2-1; the D gene is possibly TRBD2 (6 bases). Germline values: CDR1 PRHDT, CDR2 FYEKMQ (reference sequence). The CDR3 length is 13 residues. V was shortened by 8 bases and J by 4 bases, with 12 bases between the two germline ends. The CDR3 loop reads CASGIAVYNEQFF. As DNA, the CDR3 is TGTGCCAGCGGGATAGCGGTGTACAATGAGCAGTTCTTC.